The TCR beta chain described here comes from a study of T cell repertoires in cytomegalovirus infection. Overall study context: Use of recently identified HLA-C-restricted and well-studied HLA-B-restricted CMV epitopes was part of the study. Public TCR beta signature analysis indicated the presence of both CMV infection and matching HLA type.

This clonotype has at least ten counts. Its antigen is not known. TCRdb reprocessed the reads via MiXCR and lists one record per CDR3 protein. Seen here are approximately 910,000 distinct CDR3 sequences, roughly 31% observed once, and the top ten hold over 11%. The CDR3 totals 15 residues. CDR1 and CDR2 from the germline V gene are SGHVS and FQNEAQ. Trimming removed 3 bases from V and 3 bases from J, with 14 bases in between. Findings and caveats of the study: Based on cumulative public TCR beta family frequency, carriers of CMV plus the relevant HLA were identified.

The V call is TRBV7-8, the J call TRBJ2-5, with D unresolved. The specimen was cultured CD8+ T cells from PBMCs, collected from culture after CMV antigen stimulation. The TCR originated in a human donor in good health (CMV status not recorded). Some clones in this sample may be carry-over from other donors' samples. For the CDR3, the DNA is TGTGCCAGCAGCTTTGGGAAAATCCTCAAAGAGACCCAGTACTTC. This encodes CASSFGKILKETQYF.